Presented here are 9 T cell receptor beta chains from one specimen sequenced in a study of cytomegalovirus exposure and HLA in healthy donors. 60 Vbeta and 13 Jbeta primers were used in PCR. Clones were sequenced by immunoSEQ multiplex PCR, and TCRdb holds only the in-frame ones, with some missing. The sample contains under 200,000 clones, around four fifths of which appear only once. Sample: PBMCs. These receptors were taken from a man aged 50 to 60 in good health and CMV-seropositive.

By sample fraction, this clone is medium-sized. For the CDR3, the DNA is TGTGCCAGCAGCTTAGGACAGGGGAATTACGAGCAGTACTTC. This translates into CASSLGQGNYEQYF. The rearrangement links TRBV5-6 to TRBJ2-7; 9 positions match TRBD1. This CDR3 is built from 14 residues. After removal of 2 bases from V and 4 bases from J, the junction contained 4 bases not matched to a gene. Germline V lookup: CDR1 SGHDT, CDR2 YYEEEE.

In DNA form, the CDR3 reads TGCGCCAGCAGCCAAAGAATTGAGGGAGCCAATGAGCAGTTCTTC. Translating gives CASSQRIEGANEQFF. The chain joins TRBV4-3 to TRBJ2-1, with D perhaps matching TRBD2 (5 bases). V lost 2 bases, J lost 6 bases, and 14 bases lay in between. CDR1 is LGHNA and CDR2 is YSLEER in the germline V gene. The CDR3 has 15 residues.

The chain joins TRBV11-2 to TRBJ2-7, with D possibly being TRBD1 (6 bases). The CDR3 contains 16 residues. The germline V gene encodes CDR1 SGHAT and CDR2 FQNNGV. Trimming took 5 bases from V and 4 from J, leaving 21 bases between them. The CDR3: CASSPNMGALQYEQYF. CDR3 nucleotide sequence: TGTGCCAGCAGCCCGAATATGGGGGCTTTACAGTACGAGCAGTACTTC.

V gene TRBV9 combines with J gene TRBJ2-2; 11 nucleotides align to TRBD2. This CDR3 has 18 amino acids. CDR1 SGDLS and CDR2 YYNGEE come from the germline V gene. Germline trimming cut 0 bases from V and 0 bases from J; bases unmatched to any gene: 4. CDR3 loop: CASSVELAGAANTGELFF. CDR3 DNA sequence: TGTGCCAGCAGCGTAGAACTAGCGGGGGCCGCGAACACCGGGGAGCTGTTTTTT. Full variable domain (outside the CDR3, taken from reference TRBV9 and TRBJ2-2): DSGVTQTPKHLITATGQRVTLRCSPRSGDLSVYWYQQSLDQGLQFLIQYYNGEERAKGNILERFSAQQFPDLHSELNLSSLELGDSALYFCASSVELAGAANTGELFFGEGSRLTVL.

This chain joins TRBV7-2 and TRBJ1-2; tentatively, D is TRBD1 (5 bases). CDR1 is SGHTA, CDR2 FQGNSA, per germline. Trimming removed 5 bases at V and 3 bases at J, with 13 bases between. The CDR3 length is 14 residues. DNA for the CDR3: TGTGCCAGCAGCCCGCAGGGAGGGGACTATGGCTACACCTTC. This sequence encodes CASSPQGGDYGYTF.

The rearrangement joins TRBV7-6 to TRBJ1-1; D not certain. Germline V gene data show CDR1 as SGHVS and CDR2 as FNYEAQ. The CDR3 extends over 14 amino acids. Deletions cut 5 bases from V and 4 bases from J, with 14 bases between. The CDR3 DNA follows: TGTGCCAGCAGCCCGACCTCTCGGAGCACTGAAGCTTTCTTT. This codes for CASSPTSRSTEAFF. The variable domain in full, completed from reference TRBV7-6 and TRBJ1-1, reads GAGVSQSPRYKVTKRGQDVALRCDPISGHVSLYWYRQALGQGPEFLTYFNYEAQQDKSGLPNDRFSAERPEGSISTLTIQRTEQRDSAMYRCASSPTSRSTEAFFGQGTRLTVV.

The chain employs TRBV7-3 and TRBJ2-5; weak D call: TRBD2 (5 bases). The J call is doubtful: the DNA matches TRBJ2-7 better. This CDR3 has 12 amino acids. The germline CDR1 and CDR2 sequences are SGHTA and FQGTGA. Here the CDR3 DNA reads TGTGCCAGCAGCTTAATGGCGGGCGAGCAGTACTTC. It codes for CASSLMAGEQYF.

This sequence joins TRBV5-5 and TRBJ2-7; the D gene is possibly TRBD2 (6 bases). The germline gives CDR1 SGHKS, CDR2 YYEKEE (reference sequence). The CDR3 totals 14 residues. Deletions cut 10 bases from V and 0 bases from J, with 17 bases between. The CDR3 coding sequence is TGTGCCGGCACCGACGCGGGGAGCTCCTACGAGCAGTACTTC. Amino acids: CAGTDAGSSYEQYF.

Comments on this clone: The junction does not match germline at one end; this may be a read error. The CDR3 sequence is CASSNVAGGYMDQYF. CDR3 DNA: TGTGCTAGCAGTAATGTAGCGGGGGGATACATGGACCAGTACTTC. This sequence joins TRBV7-7 and TRBJ2-5; 10 bases are a match to TRBD2. Germline CDR1 and CDR2: SSHAT and FNYEAQ (reference sequence). CDR3 length: 15 amino acids.